The 23 T cell receptor beta chains presented below share a single source sample, sequenced in a study of T cells in women clearing cervical HPV infection. Method: immunoSEQ multiplex PCR; TCRdb's copy keeps in-frame clones and lacks some. This table holds 18,000 or so clones. The sequencing input was blood buffy coat. These receptors were collected from a woman aged 18 to 75 with a cervical HPV16 infection that either progressed to CIN3+ or cleared (not recorded which).

This clone is classed as medium-sized by frequency. The CDR3 bases that were read are TGCAGTGCTAGTATTATTAGCGGGGCAAAAGAGACC. This translates into CSASIISGAKET. The CDR3, in full, reads CSASIISGAKETQYF. The J gene is TRBJ2-5, the V gene TRBV20-1; 8 bases agree with TRBD2. The sequenced fragment ends 3 residues before the CDR3 boundary, so the rest is inferred from the germline J gene. Per germline, CDR1 DFQATT and CDR2 SNEGSKA (reference sequence). The CDR3 has 15 amino acids. J gave up 3 bases and V 3 bases, and 9 bases lay outside the gene matches.

Details on this clone: Sequencing ends 3 residues short of the CDR3 end; the germline J gene provides the rest. The chain joins TRBV12-3 or TRBV12-4 to TRBJ2-7; D is uncertain. This CDR3 is 14 amino acids long. The V gene lost 1 base and the J gene lost 3 bases, with 10 bases spanning the gap. The CDR3 is CASSLGLVNYEQYF. The CDR3 DNA, read in part, is TGTGCCAGCAGTTTAGGACTGGTGAACTACGAG.

Regarding this clone: The read terminates 3 residues ahead of where the CDR3 ends, so the germline J gene completes it. The V and J genes are TRBV5-1 and TRBJ2-1; a weak D match, TRBD1 (6 bases). This CDR3 has 14 amino acids. Germline V CDR1 and CDR2: SGHRS, YFSETQ. The V and J ends lost 7 bases and 9 bases respectively, with 20 bases between them. The sequenced CDR3 bases are TGCGCCAGCGCCACGACAGGTAAGGTCGCTGAG. Translated, it gives CASATTGKVAE. The full CDR3 protein is CASATTGKVAEQFF.

This CDR3 is CSVDRENTEAFF. The sequenced CDR3 bases are TGCAGCGTCGACAGGGAGAACACTGAA. The J gene is TRBJ1-1, the V gene TRBV29-1; TRBD1 matches 7 bases. The read ends 3 residues before the CDR3 terminus; that terminus is restored from the germline J gene. Germline values: CDR1 SQVTM, CDR2 ANQGSEA. There are 12 residues in the CDR3. Losses at the gene ends were 6 bases for V and 1 base for J; bases not matched to a gene: 2.

CDR3 sequence reads: CASKQREDRHRDYTF. CDR3 DNA (partial): TGTGCCAGCAAGCAGCGGGAGGATCGTCATCGTGAC. The gene calls are TRBV7-6 and TRBJ1-2; no reliable D call. The CDR3 end falls 3 residues outside the read, so it is completed with the germline J gene. Germline V lookup: CDR1 SGHVS, CDR2 FNYEAQ. This CDR3 is built from 15 residues.

Turning to this clone: The missing CDR3 end, 3 residues past where the read stops, is filled in from the germline J gene. This chain connects TRBV5-1 to TRBJ2-3; 14 bases are shared with TRBD2. Germline values: CDR1 SGHRS, CDR2 YFSETQ. Unmatched junction bases numbered 5, after V lost 2 bases and J lost 6 bases. This CDR3 has 16 residues. This CDR3 is CASSFGLAGGEDTQYF. CDR3 DNA, as far as it was read: TGCGCCAGCAGCTTTGGACTAGCGGGAGGAGAGGATACG.

On this clone itself: The read is 3 residues too short to cover the CDR3 end, so that end is filled in from the germline J gene. The chain carries TRBV30 and TRBJ1-5; D not resolved. The germline V and J ends were trimmed by 7 bases and 2 bases, with 9 bases remaining between them. CDR3 length: 12 amino acids. Germline V CDR1 and CDR2: GTSNPN, SVGIG (reference sequence). The DNA read from the CDR3 is TGTGCCTTGGGCGGGCGCAATCAGCCC. Amino acid sequence: CALGGRNQP. The whole CDR3 reads CALGGRNQPQHF.

The CDR3 is CASSFGRSSYEQYF. Incomplete CDR3 DNA: TGTGCCAGCAGCTTTGGGCGAAGCTCCTACGAG. V is TRBV11-3 and J is TRBJ2-7; D gene ambiguous. With the read ending 3 residues before the CDR3 end, the germline J gene is used to fill in that end. V lost 3 bases to trimming and J lost 0 bases, with 9 bases between them. This CDR3 has 14 amino acids. CDR1 is SGHNT, CDR2 YENEEA, per germline.

Note on this clone: The sequenced fragment ends 3 residues before the CDR3 boundary, so the rest is inferred from the germline J gene. This chain joins TRBV19 and TRBJ1-1, with 12 bases lining up with TRBD1. Germline V gives CDR1 LNHDA, CDR2 SQIVND (reference sequence). The junction had 3 bases not matched to a gene; V was cut back by 6 bases and J by 1 base. This CDR3 is 15 amino acids long. The part of the CDR3 DNA that was read is TGTGCCAGTAGCTGGGACAGGGGGCCGAACACTGAA. This gives the protein CASSWDRGPNTE. The complete CDR3 reads CASSWDRGPNTEAFF.

Points on this clone: Read data end 3 residues before the CDR3 end; the end is taken from the germline J gene. The rearrangement joins TRBV7-2 to TRBJ2-7; 11 bases agree with TRBD1. The trim removed 0 bases at V and 2 bases at J, leaving 6 bases unmatched. Germline-derived CDR1 and CDR2 are SGHTA and FQGNSA. There are 17 residues in the CDR3. The DNA read from the CDR3 is TGTGCCAGCAGCTTAGCACGGGGGACAGGGGGGGCCTACGAG. Its protein product is CASSLARGTGGAYE. The full CDR3 is CASSLARGTGGAYEQYF.

Regarding this clone: The CDR3 end is not reached by the read, which stops 3 residues before it; the germline J gene fills it in. The chain recombines TRBV19 with TRBJ1-2; D gene unclear. The V end lost 1 base, the J end lost 5 bases, and 8 bases lay between the germline ends. The CDR3 contains 13 residues. CDR1 and CDR2 from the germline V gene are LNHDA and SQIVND (reference sequence). This CDR3 reads CASSIGADYGYTF. The covered CDR3 bases are TGTGCCAGTAGTATAGGGGCTGATTATGGC.

A remark on this clone: The read gets to within 3 residues of the CDR3 end, and the germline J gene fills in the rest. The rearrangement links TRBV18 to TRBJ1-5, with 11 positions matching TRBD1. The J segment lost 4 bases and the V segment lost 0 bases, leaving 5 bases of the junction unmatched. This CDR3 contains 17 residues. Per germline, CDR1 KGHSH and CDR2 LQKENI. CDR3 region: CASSPPTGTGGNQPQHF. The covered CDR3 bases are TGTGCCAGCTCACCACCGACCGGGACAGGGGGAAATCAGCCC.

Regarding this clone: The read ends 3 residues early relative to the CDR3; the germline J gene fills the gap. The genes are TRBV28 and TRBJ2-6, with D perhaps TRBD1 (6 bases). The CDR3 loop spans 13 amino acids. The V end lost 10 bases, the J end lost 4 bases, and 11 bases lay between the germline ends. Germline values: CDR1 MDHEN, CDR2 SYDVKM. CDR3 loop: CAIQGPGANVLTF. The CDR3 bases that were read are TGTGCCATACAGGGACCCGGGGCCAACGTC.

About this clone itself: One end of the junction is discordant with germline, which a read error may explain. Read coverage stops 3 residues before the CDR3 terminus; the germline J gene supplies the remainder. The V and J genes are TRBV4-2 and TRBJ1-3; maybe TRBD1 (6 bases). The CDR3 sequence is 14 residues long. Germline values: CDR1 LGHNA, CDR2 YNFKEQ. The CDR3 loop reads CASSQDQGGNTIYF. The part of the CDR3 DNA that was read is TGCGCCAGCAGCCAAGACCAGGGGGGAAACACC.

As concerns this clone: The CDR3 end lies 3 residues beyond the end of the read and is filled in from the germline J gene. The chain couples TRBV4-2 to TRBJ2-4, with a possible D match to TRBD2 (6 bases). The CDR3 length is 17 residues. The V gene's germline CDR1 is LGHNA and CDR2 YNFKEQ. The V end was cut by 0 bases, the J end by 0 bases, with 12 bases between. The CDR3 DNA, read in part, is TGTGCCAGCAGCCAAGACTTGAGCGGGCAAGCCAAAAACATT. Translation gives CASSQDLSGQAKNI. The CDR3 in its entirety is CASSQDLSGQAKNIQYF.

On this clone: With the read ending 3 residues before the CDR3 end, the germline J gene is used to fill in that end. The V call is TRBV5-5, the J call TRBJ1-6; D ambiguous. With 4 bases removed from V and 8 bases from J, the gap between germline ends came to 10 bases. Germline loops: CDR1 SGHKS, CDR2 YYEKEE (reference sequence). CDR3 length: 13 amino acids. CDR3 protein: CASSQAGDSPLHF. The covered CDR3 bases are TGTGCCAGCAGCCAAGCCGGGGATTCACCC.

As regards this clone: From the germline J gene comes the end of the CDR3, since the read stops 3 residues before it. V usage is TRBV19 and J usage is TRBJ1-5; the match to TRBD1 covers 10 bases. After removal of 4 bases from V and 7 bases from J, the junction contained 4 bases not matched to a gene. The CDR3 totals 14 residues. Looked up from germline, CDR1 is LNHDA and CDR2 is SQIVND (reference sequence). Partial CDR3 DNA: TGTGCCAGTAGTAGGGGACAGGGGACGCAGCCC. Translating it yields CASSRGQGTQP. The whole CDR3 sequence is CASSRGQGTQPQHF.

In the case of this clone: The read is 3 residues too short to cover the CDR3 end, so that end is filled in from the germline J gene. The rearrangement links TRBV10-2 to TRBJ2-7; D uncertain. Per germline, CDR1 WSHSY and CDR2 SAAADI. This CDR3 comprises 12 residues. Trimming removed 0 bases from V and 6 bases from J, with 6 bases in between. The CDR3 bases that were read are TGCGCCAGCAGTGAGTCGAGCGTCGAG. It yields the protein CASSESSVE. The CDR3 reads in full as CASSESSVEQYF.

A note on this clone: Sequencing ends 3 residues short of the CDR3 end; the germline J gene provides the rest. The V and J genes are TRBV19 and TRBJ1-6; 8 positions match TRBD1. CDR1 is LNHDA, CDR2 SQIVND, per germline (reference sequence). This CDR3 has 17 residues. V gave up 5 bases and J gave up 9 bases; unmatched junction bases: 15. The part of the CDR3 DNA that was read is TGTGCCAGTAGTGGGTTCAGCGGGGACAGGAGAATTTCACCC. Protein sequence: CASSGFSGDRRISP. The whole CDR3 reads CASSGFSGDRRISPLHF.

Points on this clone: The CDR3 end lies 3 residues beyond the end of the read and is filled in from the germline J gene. V gene TRBV5-8 combines with J gene TRBJ1-2; D remains unclear. Germline CDR1 and CDR2: SGHTS and YDEGEE. The CDR3 loop spans 11 amino acids. CDR3 sequence reads: CASSPPGGYTF. CDR3 DNA (partial): TGTGCCAGCAGCCCCCCCGGGGGC.

With respect to this clone: The CDR3 end lies 3 residues beyond the end of the read and is filled in from the germline J gene. The V and J genes are TRBV7-3 and TRBJ2-2, with D tentatively TRBD1 (5 bases). Germline V gene lookup returns CDR1 SGHTA and CDR2 FQGTGA. This CDR3 is built from 14 residues. V gave up 3 bases and J gave up 4 bases, with 9 bases separating them. CDR3 residues: CASSFQGSTGELFF. The part of the CDR3 DNA that was read is TGTGCCAGCAGCTTCCAGGGTTCCACCGGGGAG.

Notes on this clone: The read halts 3 residues ahead of the CDR3 end, with the missing end drawn from the germline J gene. The chain links TRBV18 to TRBJ1-1, with 9 bases identical to TRBD1. The germline V gene has CDR1 KGHSH and CDR2 LQKENI. The length of the CDR3 is 15 residues. Trimming took 3 bases from V and 3 from J; bases not matched to a gene: 5. CDR3 amino acids: CASSPRTGVDTEAFF. The CDR3 bases that were read are TGTGCCAGCTCACCGAGGACAGGGGTGGACACTGAA. The full variable domain, completed using reference TRBV18 and TRBJ1-1, is NAGVMQNPRHLVRRRGQEARLRCSPMKGHSHVYWYRQLPEEGLKFMVYLQKENIIDESGMPKERFSAEFPKEGPSILRIQQVVRGDSAAYFCASSPRTGVDTEAFFGQGTRLTVV.

About this clone: The read finishes 3 residues shy of the CDR3 end, and the germline J gene is used to complete it. The chain is built from TRBV10-3 and TRBJ1-2; D is ambiguous. Trimming left V 6 bases short and J 0 bases short, with 8 bases between. This CDR3 has 13 amino acids. Per germline, CDR1 ENHRY and CDR2 SYGVKD. CDR3 DNA (partial): TGTGCCATCAGGGACTATTCTAACTATGGC. Translated, it gives CAIRDYSNYG. In full, the CDR3 reads CAIRDYSNYGYTF.